These 19 T cell receptor beta chains came from one sample sequenced in a study of blood T cells in healthy people across ages. Through a sample-barcoded 5' primer and a J-beta primer mix, a second PCR was run for roughly 7 to 11 cycles. A single record per CDR3 protein comes from TCRdb applying MiXCR to the 5' RACE reads. The data hold under 1,000,000 distinct CDR3 sequences, with around 34% observed a single time. Sequenced material: blood. The receptors here all came from a young man in good health.

V is TRBV7-9 and J is TRBJ2-3; no firm D call. V lost 6 bases and J 0 bases, leaving 10 bases between the germline ends. Looked up from germline, CDR1 is SEHNR and CDR2 is FQNEAQ (reference sequence). This CDR3 region has 14 residues. The CDR3 DNA reads as TGTGCCAGCAGTGGGCGATCTAGCACAGATACGCAGTATTTT. Translated: CASSGRSSTDTQYF.

This clonotype was detected ten times or more. This chain joins TRBV5-5 and TRBJ2-3; no firm D call. This CDR3 has 14 residues. Germline assignment: CDR1 SGHKS and CDR2 YYEKEE (reference sequence). Deletions cut 3 bases from V and 1 base from J, with 9 bases between. CDR3 DNA sequence: TGTGCCAGCAGCTGGTCAAGTGGCACAGATACGCAGTATTTT. Translation: CASSWSSGTDTQYF.

The chain employs TRBV20-1 and TRBJ1-2, with D maybe TRBD1 (5 bases). There are 14 residues in the CDR3. Trimming removed 3 bases at V and 6 bases at J, with 17 bases between. Germline V CDR1 and CDR2: DFQATT, SNEGSKA (reference sequence). CDR3 in amino acids: CSASLTHKGDGYTF. CDR3 DNA sequence: TGCAGTGCTAGTTTGACCCACAAAGGGGATGGCTACACCTTC.

The chain is built from TRBV29-1 and TRBJ1-1, with a weak D call TRBD1 (6 bases). This CDR3 is built from 13 residues. Germline CDR1 is SQVTM and CDR2 is ANQGSEA. The V end was cut by 1 base, the J end by 4 bases, with 10 bases between. The CDR3 is CSVEAPGATEAFF. DNA for the CDR3: TGCAGCGTTGAAGCCCCAGGGGCCACTGAAGCTTTCTTT.

Worth noting for this clonotype: A much bigger clone sits one base away, suggesting this may be a read error. The V call is TRBV6-2 or TRBV6-3, the J call TRBJ1-2; perhaps TRBD1 as D (6 bases). The CDR3 is 14 residues long. Per the germline V gene, CDR1 is MNHEY and CDR2 is SVGEGT. The chain's CDR3 is CARSAGTSGGGYTF. The CDR3 nucleotides are TGTGCCCGCAGTGCGGGGACATCCGGAGGAGGCTACACCTTC.

This rearrangement joins TRBV5-5 to TRBJ1-5; 7 positions agree with TRBD1. CDR1 SGHKS and CDR2 YYEKEE come from the germline V gene (reference sequence). J was trimmed by 1 base and V by 4 bases; bases with no gene match: 8. The length of the CDR3 is 16 residues. The CDR3 DNA sequence: TGTGCCAGCAGCCCTGGGGACAGAGCGAGCAATCAGCCCCAGCATTTT. Translating gives CASSPGDRASNQPQHF.

This clonotype was counted at least ten times. The DNA of the CDR3 is TGCAGCGTCGAGGGCTGGACAGGGAACATGCAGGAGCAGTACTTC. Amino acid sequence: CSVEGWTGNMQEQYF. This chain links TRBV29-1 with TRBJ2-7; 8 bases agree with TRBD1. Germline V gene data show CDR1 as SQVTM and CDR2 as ANQGSEA. The CDR3 length is 15 residues. Trimming removed 6 bases from V and 7 bases from J; junction bases left unmatched: 17.

This clonotype showed up just a few times. The chain recombines TRBV27 with TRBJ1-2; D might be TRBD1 (6 bases). V lost 6 bases and J lost 8, with 16 bases in between. CDR3 size: 13 residues. Germline CDR1 MNHEY, CDR2 SMNVEV (reference sequence). The CDR3 reads CASRLRGGWGYTF. CDR3 coding DNA: TGTGCCAGCAGACTCAGGGGAGGCTGGGGCTACACCTTC.

The chain links TRBV12-3 or TRBV12-4 to TRBJ2-7; 9 nucleotides agree with TRBD1. The DNA end is a closer match to TRBJ2-5, so the J assignment may be wrong. The CDR3 contains 14 residues. This CDR3 reads CASSPGTGKGTQYF. Written as DNA, the CDR3 is TGTGCCAGCAGTCCAGGGACAGGGAAGGGGACCCAGTACTTC.

The CDR3, as DNA: TGTGCCAGCAGCCACCGCAGGGAGTTCGGCACTGAAGCTTTCTTT. It encodes CASSHRREFGTEAFF. J is TRBJ1-1 and V is TRBV5-5; D may be TRBD1 (5 bases). Germline V gene data show CDR1 as SGHKS and CDR2 as YYEKEE (reference sequence). This CDR3 is built from 15 residues. Trimming took 4 bases from V and 4 from J, leaving 17 bases between them.

This sequence joins TRBV7-3 and TRBJ2-3; 9 bases fit TRBD2. This CDR3 contains 15 residues. J lost 6 bases, V lost 3 bases, and 7 bases had no gene match. Germline values: CDR1 SGHTA, CDR2 FQGTGA. The CDR3 here is CASSLASGAGDTQYF. The CDR3 DNA reads as TGTGCCAGCAGCTTGGCTAGCGGGGCCGGCGATACGCAGTATTTT.

V and J are TRBV11-2 and TRBJ2-1; 16 bases match TRBD2. Per the germline V gene, CDR1 is SGHAT and CDR2 is FQNNGV. CDR3 length: 20 residues. V gave up 6 bases and J gave up 7 bases; unmatched junction bases: 18. CDR3 DNA: TGTGCCAGCAGATCAACACGTTTGGGACTAGCGGGGGGGCCGGGAAATGAGCAGTTCTTC. This codes for CASRSTRLGLAGGPGNEQFF.

This rearrangement joins TRBV20-1 to TRBJ1-2; TRBD1 agrees at 7 bases. Trimming cost V 0 bases and J 6 bases; bases outside gene matches: 16. CDR1 and CDR2 (germline): DFQATT, SNEGSKA (reference sequence). The CDR3 loop spans 17 amino acids. The chain's CDR3 is CSARDPARGGPLDGYTF. The CDR3 bases are TGCAGTGCTAGAGATCCCGCCCGAGGGGGCCCTTTGGATGGCTACACCTTC.

J is TRBJ1-2 and V is TRBV11-2; D is unresolved. Per germline, CDR1 SGHAT and CDR2 FQNNGV. V was shortened by 5 bases and J by 6 bases, with 16 bases between the two germline ends. The CDR3 is 14 amino acids. The CDR3 bases are TGTGCCAGCAGCGCGCATAGGGTCATAGATGGCTACACCTTC. As protein: CASSAHRVIDGYTF.

The rearrangement uses TRBV14 and TRBJ2-4; D unresolved. The CDR3 spans 16 residues. V was trimmed by 1 base and J by 1 base, leaving 11 bases between them. Germline assignment: CDR1 SGHDN and CDR2 FVKESK. CDR3 nucleotide sequence: TGTGCCAGCAGCCAAGGACCCCAGTTGGCCAAAAACATTCAGTACTTC. This codes for CASSQGPQLAKNIQYF. Variable domain in full (rest from reference TRBV14 and TRBJ2-4): EAGVTQFPSHSVIEKGQTVTLRCDPISGHDNLYWYRRVMGKEIKFLLHFVKESKQDESGMPNNRFLAERTGGTYSTLKVQPAELEDSGVYFCASSQGPQLAKNIQYFGAGTRLSVL.

The chain recombines TRBV6-2 or TRBV6-3 with TRBJ2-1; D is ambiguous. Gene TRBJ2-7 matches the end of the DNA better, so the J call may be wrong. Germline lookup yields CDR1 MNHEY and CDR2 SVGEGT. CDR3 length: 14 residues. The CDR3 here is CASSYSAGYNEQYF. The CDR3 DNA is TGTGCCAGCAGTTACTCGGCCGGCTACAATGAGCAGTACTTC.

The table lists this clonotype with a count of one. This chain links TRBV30 with TRBJ1-1; 9 positions match TRBD1. V lost 5 bases, J lost 12 bases, and 13 bases stayed unmatched. CDR1 is GTSNPN, CDR2 SVGIG, per germline (reference sequence). The CDR3 sequence is 13 residues long. CDR3 sequence (DNA): TGTGCCTGGGATCCGGGACAGGGCAACGAAACTTTCTTT. Its protein is CAWDPGQGNETFF.

The chain couples TRBV24-1 to TRBJ2-7, with TRBD1 identical over 7 bases. The V segment lost 2 bases and the J segment 7 bases; nucleotides outside the gene matches: 7. CDR3 length: 14 amino acids. From germline, CDR1 is KGHDR and CDR2 SFDVKD. DNA of the CDR3: TGTGCCACCAGTGATTCTAAGGGGGCCAATGAGCAGTACTTC. Translating it yields CATSDSKGANEQYF.

The chain uses TRBV7-2 and TRBJ1-6; D remains ambiguous. V lost 4 bases and J 6 bases, leaving 13 bases between the germline ends. Per the germline V gene, CDR1 is SGHTA and CDR2 is FQGNSA. CDR3 length equals 15 residues. The CDR3 sequence: CASSSLGQVNSPLHF. In DNA form, the CDR3 reads TGTGCCAGCAGCTCCTTAGGGCAGGTTAATTCACCCCTCCACTTT. Looking up the rest from reference TRBV7-2 and TRBJ1-6 gives the full variable domain: GAGVSQSPSNKVTEKGKDVELRCDPISGHTALYWYRQSLGQGLEFLIYFQGNSAPDKSGLPSDRFSAERTGGSVSTLTIQRTQQEDSAVYLCASSSLGQVNSPLHFGNGTRLTVT.